The 30 T cell receptor beta chains below all came from one sample that was sequenced in a study of blood T cell repertoires in COVID-19. Using immunoSEQ multiplex PCR, the repertoire was profiled, and TCRdb retains in-frame clones only, with some absent. The table lists about 46,000 clones, 70% to 90% of them singletons. The sequenced sample was peripheral blood. These receptors came from a woman of 80 years or more with COVID-19, enrolled during active disease.

This clone has only one observation. V usage is TRBV7-3 and J usage is TRBJ2-1, with 8 bases matching TRBD2. The CDR3 consists of 15 residues. Germline V gives CDR1 SGHTA, CDR2 FQGTGA. The trim removed 5 bases at V and 4 bases at J, leaving 7 bases unmatched. CDR3 sequence: CASSPRAGVYNEQFF. The CDR3 nucleotides are TGTGCCAGCAGCCCCCGAGCGGGGGTTTACAATGAGCAGTTCTTC.

This clone has just a few counts. Written as DNA, the CDR3 is TGTGCCAGCAACACCAGGGGGCTGGGGCAGCCCCAGCATTTT. Translation gives CASNTRGLGQPQHF. The chain carries TRBV6-5 and TRBJ1-5, with 8 bases matching TRBD1. From germline, CDR1 is MNHEY and CDR2 SVGAGI. The V gene end was trimmed by 7 bases and the J gene end by 7 bases; junction bases not matched to a gene: 9. The CDR3 is 14 residues long.

The rearrangement uses TRBV5-1 and TRBJ2-5, with D perhaps TRBD1 (5 bases). The CDR3 runs 15 residues. V was cut by 0 bases and J by 2 bases, with 11 bases left in between. Germline V gene data show CDR1 as SGHRS and CDR2 as YFSETQ. Here the CDR3 reads CASSLEGITQETQYF. Written as DNA, the CDR3 is TGCGCCAGCAGCTTGGAGGGGATTACACAAGAGACCCAGTACTTC.

This chain connects TRBV9 to TRBJ1-2; D may be TRBD1 (5 bases). V lost 4 bases to trimming and J lost 0 bases, with 13 bases between them. The CDR3 sequence is 15 residues long. Germline assignment: CDR1 SGDLS and CDR2 YYNGEE. The CDR3 nucleotides read TGTGCCAGCAGCCCCCGGGGGTGGGCTAACTATGGCTACACCTTC. Residues: CASSPRGWANYGYTF.

The rearrangement links TRBV4-1 to TRBJ1-5; 7 nucleotides line up with TRBD1. Germline loops: CDR1 MGHRA, CDR2 YSYEKL. CDR3 length: 13 residues. V lost 4 bases to trimming and J lost 11 bases; unmatched junction nucleotides: 8. The chain's CDR3 is CASSPLWGQTQHF. The DNA of the CDR3 is TGCGCCAGCAGCCCCCTCTGGGGACAGACCCAGCATTTT.

V gene TRBV6-5 combines with J gene TRBJ2-6; tentatively, D is TRBD2 (7 bases). The germline V and J ends were trimmed by 0 bases and 4 bases, with 10 bases remaining between them. The CDR3 spans 16 residues. CDR1 is MNHEY, CDR2 SVGAGI, per germline. CDR3 region: CASSYSGGAGANVLTF. In DNA form, the CDR3 reads TGTGCCAGCAGTTACTCAGGGGGGGCCGGGGCCAACGTCCTGACTTTC.

The rearrangement links TRBV18 to TRBJ2-1; 14 nucleotides align to TRBD2. Germline V CDR1 and CDR2: KGHSH, LQKENI. J gave up 8 bases and V 2 bases, and 2 bases lay outside the gene matches. The CDR3 is made up of 15 amino acids. The chain's CDR3 is CASSPGTSGSDEQFF. The CDR3, as DNA: TGTGCCAGCTCACCAGGGACTAGCGGGAGTGATGAGCAGTTCTTC.

V usage is TRBV7-3 and J usage is TRBJ2-7; 8 bases fit TRBD2. The CDR3 sequence is 13 residues long. Trimming took 2 bases from V and 7 from J; bases not matched to a gene: 4. CDR1 is SGHTA and CDR2 is FQGTGA in the germline V gene. CDR3 DNA sequence: TGTGCCAGCAGCTTAGGGGGCGGGAGGGAGCAGTACTTC. Protein sequence: CASSLGGGREQYF.

This clone has just a few counts. This chain joins TRBV7-9 and TRBJ2-7; D call uncertain. Trimming removed 1 base from V and 2 bases from J, with 6 bases in between. This CDR3 contains 13 residues. In germline, CDR1 is SEHNR, CDR2 FQNEAQ (reference sequence). The chain's CDR3 is CASSLERAYEQYF. CDR3 DNA sequence: TGTGCCAGCAGCTTAGAGCGAGCCTACGAGCAGTACTTC.

The chain combines TRBV27 with TRBJ1-5; 9 nucleotides agree with TRBD1. The CDR3 is 15 residues long. The V segment lost 6 bases and the J segment 1 base; nucleotides outside the gene matches: 4. In germline, CDR1 is MNHEY, CDR2 SMNVEV (reference sequence). The CDR3 region is CASSFGQGSNQPQHF. CDR3 nucleotide sequence: TGTGCCAGCAGCTTCGGACAGGGGAGCAATCAGCCCCAGCATTTT.

This clone was seen a single time. Here the CDR3 reads CASSLGTIRGEQFF. In DNA form, the CDR3 reads TGTGCCAGCAGCCTAGGGACTATACGGGGCGAGCAGTTCTTC. This chain joins TRBV11-3 and TRBJ2-1, with 7 bases aligning to TRBD2. The CDR3 is 14 amino acids. Trimming removed 5 bases from V and 10 bases from J; junction bases left unmatched: 11. In germline, CDR1 is SGHNT, CDR2 YENEEA.

CDR3 nucleotides: TGTGCCAGCAGCCGACGGGGACAGGGGAACACCGGGGAGCTGTTTTTT. Its translation: CASSRRGQGNTGELFF. V is TRBV7-9 and J is TRBJ2-2, with 9 bases matching TRBD1. V shed 5 bases, J shed 1 base, and the junction held 5 bases outside the gene matches. Germline CDR1 and CDR2: SEHNR and FQNEAQ (reference sequence). This CDR3 comprises 16 residues.

V and J are TRBV3-1 (or the pseudogene TRBV3-2) and TRBJ2-4; 10 positions agree with TRBD1. V shed 2 bases, J shed 1 base, and the junction held 5 bases outside the gene matches. Germline V gene lookup returns CDR1 LGHDT and CDR2 YNNKEL (reference sequence). The CDR3 sequence is 17 residues long. CDR3 in DNA: TGTGCCAGCAGCCAACGGACAGGGGGTTCGGCCAAAAACATTCAGTACTTC. Its translation: CASSQRTGGSAKNIQYF.

This clone was observed a single time. The chain joins TRBV4-1 to TRBJ2-2; 8 nucleotides match TRBD2. This CDR3 contains 16 residues. V lost 5 bases to trimming and J lost 10 bases; unmatched junction nucleotides: 15. The germline CDR1 and CDR2 sequences are MGHRA and YSYEKL. The CDR3 DNA reads as TGCGCCAGCAGCTCGGCGGGGGGTACACACCGGGAGGAGCTGTTTTTT. Its translation is CASSSAGGTHREELFF.

V gene TRBV19 combines with J gene TRBJ1-2; D remains ambiguous. V was cut by 4 bases and J by 3 bases, with 15 bases left in between. The V gene's germline CDR1 is LNHDA and CDR2 SQIVND (reference sequence). This CDR3 contains 15 residues. Here the CDR3 reads CASSTRPDSYYGYTF. CDR3 nucleotides: TGTGCCAGTAGTACGCGACCCGACTCATACTATGGCTACACCTTC.

This sequence joins TRBV9 and TRBJ2-7, with D perhaps TRBD1 (5 bases). The CDR3 extends over 15 amino acids. The germline V gene has CDR1 SGDLS and CDR2 YYNGEE. Trimming pared 0 bases from V and 0 bases from J, leaving 10 bases between. The CDR3 sequence is CASSVAQGSSYEQYF. The CDR3 nucleotides read TGTGCCAGCAGCGTAGCTCAGGGCAGCTCCTACGAGCAGTACTTC.

The J gene is TRBJ1-1, the V gene TRBV7-9; possible D gene TRBD1, 6 bases. The CDR3 has 15 amino acids. CDR1 SEHNR and CDR2 FQNEAQ come from the germline V gene (reference sequence). V was shortened by 0 bases and J by 1 base, with 9 bases between the two germline ends. CDR3 residues: CASSLAGHRNTEAFF. For the CDR3, the DNA is TGTGCCAGCAGCTTAGCGGGACACAGGAACACTGAAGCTTTCTTT.

This clone appeared a single time. The CDR3 DNA is TGTGCCACCAGTGATATTGGGGAGGCGGTTCGCGCCTACGAGCAGTACTTC. Translation: CATSDIGEAVRAYEQYF. This chain joins TRBV24-1 and TRBJ2-7, with D possibly being TRBD2 (6 bases). Germline V CDR1 and CDR2: KGHDR, SFDVKD. The CDR3 runs 17 residues. Deletions cut 3 bases from V and 2 bases from J, with 19 bases between.

The gene calls are TRBV5-6 and TRBJ1-6, with 10 bases matching TRBD1. Germline loops: CDR1 SGHDT, CDR2 YYEEEE. The CDR3 runs 16 residues. The ends lost 2 bases at V and 7 bases at J; junction bases unmatched: 6. CDR3 sequence reads: CASSLPTGGRNSPLHF. In nucleotides, the CDR3 is TGTGCCAGCAGCTTACCGACAGGGGGCCGCAATTCACCCCTCCACTTT.

The J gene is TRBJ2-3, the V gene TRBV9, with D possibly matching TRBD2 (7 bases). Trimming shortened V by 0 bases and J by 4 bases, and 15 bases separated the two germline ends. CDR1 is SGDLS and CDR2 is YYNGEE in the germline V gene. This CDR3 is built from 16 residues. The CDR3 bases are TGTGCCAGCAGCGTAGGAGGGGGGGAGGGAGCAGATACGCAGTATTTT. This sequence encodes CASSVGGGEGADTQYF.

The J gene is TRBJ2-7, the V gene TRBV28; 10 bases fit TRBD1. J was trimmed by 7 bases and V by 10 bases; bases with no gene match: 10. The CDR3 loop spans 13 amino acids. Germline CDR1 is MDHEN and CDR2 is SYDVKM. The CDR3 sequence: CATRRQGAREQYF. DNA of the CDR3: TGTGCCACCCGAAGACAGGGGGCACGGGAGCAGTACTTC.

This chain connects TRBV6-2 or TRBV6-3 to TRBJ2-7, with 7 nucleotides matching TRBD1. Germline-derived CDR1 and CDR2 are MNHEY and SVGEGT. The trim removed 0 bases at V and 2 bases at J, leaving 4 bases unmatched. This CDR3 has 15 amino acids. Written as DNA, the CDR3 is TGTGCCAGCAGTTACTCGCGACAGGGAGCCTACGAGCAGTACTTC. Its translation: CASSYSRQGAYEQYF.

This clone was observed a single time. The chain couples TRBV11-2 to TRBJ2-2; D gene uncertain. The V gene lost 3 bases and the J gene lost 5 bases, with 10 bases spanning the gap. Germline lookup yields CDR1 SGHAT and CDR2 FQNNGV. The CDR3 extends over 14 amino acids. The CDR3 sequence is CASSFRDWTGELFF. In nucleotides, the CDR3 is TGTGCCAGCAGCTTCCGCGACTGGACCGGGGAGCTGTTTTTT.

The chain uses TRBV7-6 and TRBJ2-2; D gene unclear. The CDR3 is 13 residues long. The V gene lost 3 bases and the J gene lost 7 bases, with 9 bases spanning the gap. Germline lookup yields CDR1 SGHVS and CDR2 FNYEAQ. This CDR3 is CASSLAAFGELFF. The CDR3 nucleotides are TGTGCCAGCAGCTTGGCGGCTTTCGGGGAGCTGTTTTTT. The full variable domain, in which reference TRBV7-6 and TRBJ2-2 provide the parts outside the CDR3, is GAGVSQSPRYKVTKRGQDVALRCDPISGHVSLYWYRQALGQGPEFLTYFNYEAQQDKSGLPNDRFSAERPEGSISTLTIQRTEQRDSAMYRCASSLAAFGELFFGEGSRLTVL.

CDR3 protein: CASSHVQGASGYTF. In nucleotides, the CDR3 is TGTGCCAGTTCCCACGTACAGGGGGCCAGCGGCTACACCTTC. The J gene is TRBJ1-2, the V gene TRBV19, with TRBD1 identical over 9 bases. CDR3 length equals 14 residues. From germline, CDR1 is LNHDA and CDR2 SQIVND (reference sequence). V was pared by 8 bases and J by 8 bases, with 12 bases of the junction left unmatched.

By sample share, this clone is medium-sized (0.01 to 0.1%). The sample carries other DNA sequences with the same CDR3. The chain is built from TRBV18 and TRBJ1-5; 8 nucleotides align to TRBD1. There are 15 residues in the CDR3. The J segment lost 2 bases and the V segment lost 2 bases, leaving 2 bases of the junction unmatched. Germline V gene data show CDR1 as KGHSH and CDR2 as LQKENI. The CDR3: CASSPDRGGNQPQHF. Here the CDR3 DNA reads TGTGCCAGCTCACCAGACAGGGGTGGCAATCAGCCCCAGCATTTT.

The gene calls are TRBV5-1 and TRBJ2-3, with 7 bases identical to TRBD2. Germline CDR1 is SGHRS and CDR2 is YFSETQ. This CDR3 contains 17 residues. Trimming took 4 bases from V and 3 from J; bases not matched to a gene: 14. CDR3 protein: CASSRPGEAGETDTQYF. As DNA, the CDR3 is TGCGCCAGCAGCCGACCTGGGGAGGCGGGAGAGACAGATACGCAGTATTTT. Combining the CDR3 with reference TRBV5-1 and TRBJ2-3 gives the whole variable domain KAGVTQTPRYLIKTRGQQVTLSCSPISGHRSVSWYQQTPGQGLQFLFEYFSETQRNKGNFPGRFSGRQFSNSRSEMNVSTLELGDSALYLCASSRPGEAGETDTQYFGPGTRLTVL.

The genes are TRBV14 and TRBJ1-2; TRBD1 might be the D (6 bases). The V gene lost 2 bases and the J gene lost 2 bases, with 9 bases spanning the gap. This CDR3 contains 14 residues. Per the germline V gene, CDR1 is SGHDN and CDR2 is FVKESK. The chain's CDR3 is CASSQQTGNYGYTF. As DNA, the CDR3 is TGTGCCAGCAGCCAACAAACAGGGAACTATGGCTACACCTTC.

V is TRBV7-9 and J is TRBJ1-4, with a tentative D call TRBD1 (5 bases). Germline CDR1 SEHNR, CDR2 FQNEAQ (reference sequence). V dropped 1 base and J dropped 1 base, with 7 bases sitting between them. CDR3 length: 15 residues. The CDR3 DNA follows: TGTGCCAGCAGCTTAGAGGGGAAAACTAATGAAAAACTGTTTTTT. This encodes CASSLEGKTNEKLFF.

This clone was picked up one time. The V call is TRBV10-3, the J call TRBJ2-1, with D unresolved. The V gene's germline CDR1 is ENHRY and CDR2 SYGVKD. CDR3 length: 14 residues. Trimming removed 0 bases at V and 7 bases at J, with 10 bases between. The CDR3 DNA reads as TGTGCCATCAGTGAGTCAGGCAGGCTAAATGAGCAGTTCTTC. Protein: CAISESGRLNEQFF.